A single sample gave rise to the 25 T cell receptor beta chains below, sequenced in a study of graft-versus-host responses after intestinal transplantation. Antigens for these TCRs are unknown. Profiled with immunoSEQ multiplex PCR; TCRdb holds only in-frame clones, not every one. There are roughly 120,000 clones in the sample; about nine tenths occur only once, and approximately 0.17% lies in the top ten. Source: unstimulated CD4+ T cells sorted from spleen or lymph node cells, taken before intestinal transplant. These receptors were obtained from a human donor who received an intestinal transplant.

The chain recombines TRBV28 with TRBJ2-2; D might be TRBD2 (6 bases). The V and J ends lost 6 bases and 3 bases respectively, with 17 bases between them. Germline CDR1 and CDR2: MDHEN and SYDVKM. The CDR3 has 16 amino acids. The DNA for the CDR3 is TGTGCCAGCAGCCCAGGAGGGGCAGGACACACCGGGGAGCTGTTTTTT. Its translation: CASSPGGAGHTGELFF. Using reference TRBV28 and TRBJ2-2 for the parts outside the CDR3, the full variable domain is DVKVTQSSRYLVKRTGEKVFLECVQDMDHENMFWYRQDPGLGLRLIYFSYDVKMKEKGDIPEGYSVSREKKERFSLILESASTNQTSMYLCASSPGGAGHTGELFFGEGSRLTVL.

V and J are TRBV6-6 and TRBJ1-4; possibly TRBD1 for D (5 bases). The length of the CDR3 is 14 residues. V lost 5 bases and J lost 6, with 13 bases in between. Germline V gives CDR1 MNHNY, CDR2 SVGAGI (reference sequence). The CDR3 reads CASSPATGDEKLFF. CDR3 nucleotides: TGTGCCAGCAGTCCAGCTACGGGGGATGAAAAACTGTTTTTT.

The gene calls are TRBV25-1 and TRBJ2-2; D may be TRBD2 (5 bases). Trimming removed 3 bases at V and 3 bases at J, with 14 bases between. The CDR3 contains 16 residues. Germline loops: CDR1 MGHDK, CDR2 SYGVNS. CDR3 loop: CASSEVGGWDTGELFF. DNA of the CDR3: TGTGCCAGCAGTGAGGTAGGAGGATGGGACACCGGGGAGCTGTTTTTT.

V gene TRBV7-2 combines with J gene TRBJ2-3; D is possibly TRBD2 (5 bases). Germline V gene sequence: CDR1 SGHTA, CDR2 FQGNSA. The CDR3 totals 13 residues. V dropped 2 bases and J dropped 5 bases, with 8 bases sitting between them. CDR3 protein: CASSLRRVDTQYF. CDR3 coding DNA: TGTGCCAGCAGCTTACGGCGGGTAGATACGCAGTATTTT.

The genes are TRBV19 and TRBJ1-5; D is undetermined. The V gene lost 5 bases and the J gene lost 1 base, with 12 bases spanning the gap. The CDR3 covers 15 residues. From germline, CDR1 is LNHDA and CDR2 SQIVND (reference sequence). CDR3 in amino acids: CASSPVLSSNQPQHF. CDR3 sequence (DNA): TGTGCCAGTAGTCCGGTCCTATCGAGCAATCAGCCCCAGCATTTT.

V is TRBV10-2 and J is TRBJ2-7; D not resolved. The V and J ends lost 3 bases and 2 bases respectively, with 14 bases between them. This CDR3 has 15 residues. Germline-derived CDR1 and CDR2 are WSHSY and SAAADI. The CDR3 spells CASSDPTPSTYEQYF. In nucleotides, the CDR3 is TGCGCCAGCAGTGATCCGACACCCTCGACCTACGAGCAGTACTTC.

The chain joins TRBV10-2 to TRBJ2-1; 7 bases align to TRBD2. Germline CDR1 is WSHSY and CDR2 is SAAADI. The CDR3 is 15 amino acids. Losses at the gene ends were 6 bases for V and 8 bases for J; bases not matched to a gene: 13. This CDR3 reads CASRGVGSGLYEQFF. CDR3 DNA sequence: TGCGCCAGCAGGGGGGTCGGTAGCGGGCTTTATGAGCAGTTCTTC.

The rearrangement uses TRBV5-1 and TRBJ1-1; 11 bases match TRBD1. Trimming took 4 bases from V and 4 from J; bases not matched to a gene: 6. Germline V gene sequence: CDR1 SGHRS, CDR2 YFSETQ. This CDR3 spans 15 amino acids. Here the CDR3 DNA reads TGCGCCAGCAGCAATCGGGGACAGGGGGTCACTGAAGCTTTCTTT. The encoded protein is CASSNRGQGVTEAFF.

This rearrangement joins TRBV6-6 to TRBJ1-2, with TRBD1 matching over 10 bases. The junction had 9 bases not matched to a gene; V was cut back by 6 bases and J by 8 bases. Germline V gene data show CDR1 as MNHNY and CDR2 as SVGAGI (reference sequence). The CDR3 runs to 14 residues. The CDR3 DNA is TGTGCCAGCAGGATAACCGGGACAGGGGACGGCTACACCTTC. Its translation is CASRITGTGDGYTF.

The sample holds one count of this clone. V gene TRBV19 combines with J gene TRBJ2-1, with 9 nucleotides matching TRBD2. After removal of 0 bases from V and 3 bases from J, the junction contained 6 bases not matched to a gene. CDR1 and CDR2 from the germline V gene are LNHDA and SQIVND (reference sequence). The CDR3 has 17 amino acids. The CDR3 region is CASSIEPERGVYNEQFF. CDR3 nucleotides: TGTGCCAGTAGTATAGAACCCGAGCGGGGGGTCTACAATGAGCAGTTCTTC.

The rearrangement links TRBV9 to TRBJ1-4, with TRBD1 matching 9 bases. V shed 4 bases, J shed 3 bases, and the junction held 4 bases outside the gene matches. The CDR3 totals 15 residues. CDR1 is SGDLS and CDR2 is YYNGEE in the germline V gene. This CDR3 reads CASSLTGGPNEKLFF. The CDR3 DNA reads TGTGCCAGCAGCCTCACAGGGGGCCCTAATGAAAAACTGTTTTTT.

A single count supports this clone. The CDR3 nucleotides read TGTGCCAGCAGCCCCTGGGGACTAGCGGGCGGGGAGCTGTTTTTT. This translates into CASSPWGLAGGELFF. The chain employs TRBV7-3 and TRBJ2-2; 12 bases fit TRBD2. The CDR3 has 15 residues. In germline, CDR1 is SGHTA, CDR2 FQGTGA. With 5 bases clipped from V and 7 bases from J, the junction kept 5 bases outside the gene matches.

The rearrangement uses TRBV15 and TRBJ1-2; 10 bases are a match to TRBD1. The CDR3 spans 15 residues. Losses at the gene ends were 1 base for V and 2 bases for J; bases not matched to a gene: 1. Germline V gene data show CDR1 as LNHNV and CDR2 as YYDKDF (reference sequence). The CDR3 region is CATSRATGGNYGYTF. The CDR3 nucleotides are TGTGCCACCAGCAGAGCGACAGGGGGCAACTATGGCTACACCTTC.

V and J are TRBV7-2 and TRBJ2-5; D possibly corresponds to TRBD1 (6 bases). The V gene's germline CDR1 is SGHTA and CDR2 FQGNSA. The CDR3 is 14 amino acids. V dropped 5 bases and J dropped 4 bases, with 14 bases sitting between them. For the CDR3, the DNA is TGTGCCAGCAGCCTCCAGGGGCCGGCAGAGACCCAGTACTTC. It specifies CASSLQGPAETQYF.

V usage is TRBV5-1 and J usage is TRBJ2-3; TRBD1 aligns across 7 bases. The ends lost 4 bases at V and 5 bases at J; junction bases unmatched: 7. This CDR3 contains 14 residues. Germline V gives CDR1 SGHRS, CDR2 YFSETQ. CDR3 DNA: TGCGCCAGCAGCAGGAGACAGGGAGTAGATACGCAGTATTTT. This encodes CASSRRQGVDTQYF.

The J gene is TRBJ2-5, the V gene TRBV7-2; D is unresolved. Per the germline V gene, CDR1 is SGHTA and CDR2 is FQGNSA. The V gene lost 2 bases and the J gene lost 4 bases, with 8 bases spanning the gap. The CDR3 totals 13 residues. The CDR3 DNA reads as TGTGCCAGCAGCTTACGATCCGGAGAGACCCAGTACTTC. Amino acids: CASSLRSGETQYF.

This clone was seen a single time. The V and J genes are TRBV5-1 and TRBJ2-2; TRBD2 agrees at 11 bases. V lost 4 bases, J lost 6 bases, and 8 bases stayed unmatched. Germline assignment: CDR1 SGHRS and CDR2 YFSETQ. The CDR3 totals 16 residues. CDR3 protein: CASSPLLAGVAGELFF. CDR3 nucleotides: TGCGCCAGCAGCCCCCTACTAGCGGGAGTGGCCGGGGAGCTGTTTTTT. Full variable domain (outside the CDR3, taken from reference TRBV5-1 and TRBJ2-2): KAGVTQTPRYLIKTRGQQVTLSCSPISGHRSVSWYQQTPGQGLQFLFEYFSETQRNKGNFPGRFSGRQFSNSRSEMNVSTLELGDSALYLCASSPLLAGVAGELFFGEGSRLTVL.

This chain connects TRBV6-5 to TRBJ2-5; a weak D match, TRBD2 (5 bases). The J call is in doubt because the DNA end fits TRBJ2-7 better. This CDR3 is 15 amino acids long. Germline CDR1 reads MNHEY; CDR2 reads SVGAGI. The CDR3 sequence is CASSYARRSGYEQYF. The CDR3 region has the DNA TGTGCCAGCAGTTACGCCCGACGGAGCGGATACGAGCAGTACTTC.

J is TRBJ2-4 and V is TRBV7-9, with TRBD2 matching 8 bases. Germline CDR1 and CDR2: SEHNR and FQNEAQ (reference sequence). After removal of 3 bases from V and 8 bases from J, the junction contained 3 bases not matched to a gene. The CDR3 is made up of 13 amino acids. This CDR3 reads CASSFGTSDIQYF. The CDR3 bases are TGTGCCAGCAGCTTCGGGACTAGTGACATTCAGTACTTC.

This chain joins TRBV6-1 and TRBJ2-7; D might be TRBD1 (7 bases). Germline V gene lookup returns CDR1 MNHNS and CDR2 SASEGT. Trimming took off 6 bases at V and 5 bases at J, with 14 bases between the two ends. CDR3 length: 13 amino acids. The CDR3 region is CASREGTEDEQYF. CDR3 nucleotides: TGTGCCAGCAGGGAGGGGACAGAAGACGAGCAGTACTTC.

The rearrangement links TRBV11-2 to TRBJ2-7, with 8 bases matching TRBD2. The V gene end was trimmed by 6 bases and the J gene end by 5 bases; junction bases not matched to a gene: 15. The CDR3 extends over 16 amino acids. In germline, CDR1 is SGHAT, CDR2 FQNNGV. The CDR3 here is CASRGMGGTSRNEQYF. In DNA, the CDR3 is TGTGCCAGCAGGGGGATGGGCGGGACTAGTCGGAACGAGCAGTACTTC. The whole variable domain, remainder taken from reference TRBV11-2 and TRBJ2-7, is EAGVAQSPRYKIIEKRQSVAFWCNPISGHATLYWYQQILGQGPKLLIQFQNNGVVDDSQLPKDRFSAERLKGVDSTLKIQPAKLEDSAVYLCASRGMGGTSRNEQYFGPGTRLTVT.

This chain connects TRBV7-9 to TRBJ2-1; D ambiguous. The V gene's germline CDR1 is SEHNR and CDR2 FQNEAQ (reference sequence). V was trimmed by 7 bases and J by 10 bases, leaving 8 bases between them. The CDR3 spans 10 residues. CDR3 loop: CASNRSEQFF. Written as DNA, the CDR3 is TGTGCCAGCAACCGGAGCGAGCAGTTCTTC.

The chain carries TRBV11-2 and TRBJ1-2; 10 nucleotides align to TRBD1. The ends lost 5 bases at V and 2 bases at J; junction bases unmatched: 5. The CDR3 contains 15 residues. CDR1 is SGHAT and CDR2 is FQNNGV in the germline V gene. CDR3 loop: CASSNRDRGNYGYTF. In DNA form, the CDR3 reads TGTGCCAGCAGCAACCGGGACAGGGGCAACTATGGCTACACCTTC.

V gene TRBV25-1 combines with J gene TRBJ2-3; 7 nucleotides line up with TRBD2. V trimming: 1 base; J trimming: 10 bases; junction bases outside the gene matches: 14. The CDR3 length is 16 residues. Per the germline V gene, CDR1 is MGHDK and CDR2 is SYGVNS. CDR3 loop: CASSESGYGWRGSQYF. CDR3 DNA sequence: TGTGCCAGCAGTGAATCGGGGTATGGATGGCGGGGGTCGCAGTATTTT. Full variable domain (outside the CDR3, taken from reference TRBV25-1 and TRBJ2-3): EADIYQTPRYLVIGTGKKITLECSQTMGHDKMYWYQQDPGMELHLIHYSYGVNSTEKGDLSSESTVSRIRTEHFPLTLESARPSHTSQYLCASSESGYGWRGSQYFGPGTRLTVL.

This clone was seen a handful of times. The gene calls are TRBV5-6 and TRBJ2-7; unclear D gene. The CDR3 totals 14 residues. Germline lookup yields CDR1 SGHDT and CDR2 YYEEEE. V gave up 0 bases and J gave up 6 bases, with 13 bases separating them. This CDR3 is CASSLVLRWPEQYF. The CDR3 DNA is TGTGCCAGCAGCTTGGTTCTTCGTTGGCCCGAGCAGTACTTC.